This T cell receptor (beta chain) was profiled in a study of T cells after yellow fever vaccination. Turning to the study itself: In the case of low-cell-number fractions, SMART-Seq v4 Ultra Low Input was used for preparation. Study findings and constraints: The booster response re-showed most primary clones: 96% CD4, around 85% CD8.

One entry per CDR3 protein, called by TCRdb with MiXCR from the 5' RACE reads. Among about 310,000 distinct CDR3 sequences listed, 3.6% were seen once. This clonotype came up a few times. Its antigen is undetermined. The TCR was taken from a man younger than 35 who received the YFV17D yellow fever vaccine. The sequencing used PBMCs, collected on the day of the yellow fever booster vaccination.

Here the CDR3 DNA reads TGTGCCAGCAGCGCGTCAACAGGGGGCGGGGAGACCCAGTACTTC. Protein: CASSASTGGGETQYF. The chain employs TRBV11-3 and TRBJ2-5; TRBD1 aligns across 9 bases. J was trimmed by 5 bases and V by 5 bases; bases with no gene match: 9. This CDR3 has 15 amino acids. CDR1 and CDR2 from the germline V gene are SGHNT and YENEEA.